A selection of T cell receptor beta chains follows, all from one sample in a study of tumour-infiltrating T cells in Burkitt lymphoma. The protocol was immunoSEQ multiplex PCR, while the TCRdb copy is restricted to in-frame clones and leaves out a portion. In the table there are 43,000 or so clones, 31% of which are singletons. The sample comprised tumor tissue. These receptor sequences come from a human donor with Burkitt lymphoma. CDR3s include the opening cysteine and the closing phenylalanine or tryptophan. The order of the fields is J gene, V gene, CDR3 protein.

TRBJ1-6 TRBV5-4 CASSSQGINSPLHF
TRBJ2-2 TRBV5-1 CASREGPTGELFF
TRBJ2-3 TRBV27 CASTRALGSTDTQYF
TRBJ1-4 TRBV19 CASSRQGGTNEKLFF
TRBJ2-1 TRBV9 CASRGPEGEQFF
TRBJ2-3 TRBV5-4 CASSLGGGALDTQYF
TRBJ2-5 TRBV2 CASSLGGEGWETQYF
TRBJ1-2 TRBV7-9 CASSFSGGYGYTF
TRBJ1-6 TRBV7-9 CASSLALRNSPLHF
TRBJ1-5 TRBV7-2 CASSLESGGSQPQHF
TRBJ1-5 TRBV19 CASSSGQGGQPQHF
TRBJ2-1 TRBV7-7 CASSLQGELDEQFF